The rows below give T cell receptor beta chains drawn from one sample of a study of regulatory T cells in long-lasting Graves disease. TCRdb reprocessed the multiplex PCR reads with MiXCR, giving one entry per CDR3 protein. This sample has fewer than 650,000 distinct CDR3 sequences, with roughly 16% found just once. The sample was also reused in another study, on T cells in Graves' hyperthyroidism and ophthalmopathy.

The input for sequencing was peripheral blood mononuclear cells (PBMCs), taken at new diagnosis, from a patient treated with antithyroid drugs. These receptors came from a young man with Graves disease. Both conserved end residues are part of each CDR3. Each record gives: J gene, clone size, V gene, D gene, CDR3 protein, CDR3 DNA. D genes are given only for firm matches. Not every row has a clone size; where given, it reads once, few, many or a size class.

TRBJ1-2 | . | TRBV7-9 | . | CASSLDMTDNYGYTF | TGTGCCAGCAGCTTAGATATGACAGATAACTATGGCTACACCTTC
TRBJ1-1 | many | TRBV9 | . | CASSVFQNTEAFF | TGTGCCAGCAGCGTTTTTCAAAACACTGAAGCTTTCTTT
TRBJ1-1 | . | TRBV29-1 | TRBD1 | CSVERDRLMNTEAFF | TGCAGCGTTGAACGGGACAGACTCATGAACACTGAAGCTTTCTTT
TRBJ2-7 | . | TRBV5-1 | TRBD1 | CASSLGQGATEQYF | TGCGCCAGCAGCTTGGGACAGGGGGCGACCGAGCAGTACTTC
TRBJ1-1 | few | TRBV2 | . | CASSWGTEEAFF | TGTGCCAGCAGTTGGGGGACGGAGGAAGCTTTCTTT
TRBJ2-1 | few | TRBV28 | TRBD1 | CASSSGTGGKDQAYNEQFF | TGTGCCAGCAGTTCCGGGACAGGGGGGAAGGATCAGGCCTACAATGAGCAGTTCTTC
TRBJ1-4 | few | TRBV9 | . | CASSVDLGSAEKLFF | TGTGCCAGCAGCGTAGACCTGGGATCCGCGGAAAAACTGTTTTTT
TRBJ2-1 | many | TRBV12-3/TRBV12-4 | TRBD2 | CASLREGLAGRNEQFF | TGTGCCAGCCTGAGGGAGGGACTAGCGGGACGCAATGAGCAGTTCTTC
TRBJ2-2 | few | TRBV5-1 | TRBD1 | CASSSRQGSTGELFF | TGCGCCAGCAGCTCCAGACAGGGATCCACCGGGGAGCTGTTTTTT
TRBJ1-3 | few | TRBV18 | . | CASSLQITTGNTIYF | TGTGCCAGCTCACTGCAGATCACGACGGGAAACACCATATATTTT
TRBJ2-3 | many | TRBV28 | TRBD2 | CASRGLATDTQYF | TGTGCCAGCAGGGGACTAGCTACAGATACGCAGTATTTT
TRBJ2-1 | many | TRBV7-3 | . | CASSGGKQYNEQFF | TGTGCCAGCAGCGGAGGCAAACAATACAATGAGCAGTTCTTC
TRBJ2-7 | many | TRBV12-3/TRBV12-4 | . | CASSRQGKGHYEQYF | TGTGCCAGCAGTCGTCAGGGCAAGGGGCACTACGAGCAGTACTTC
TRBJ1-1 | many | TRBV24-1 | TRBD1 | CATSDSQGAGTEAFF | TGTGCCACCAGTGATTCACAGGGGGCAGGCACTGAAGCTTTCTTT
TRBJ2-1 | many | TRBV18 | TRBD2 | CASSPGREFDEQFF | TGTGCCAGCTCACCAGGGCGGGAGTTCGATGAGCAGTTCTTC
TRBJ2-7 | . | TRBV7-9 | TRBD1 | CASSLLTGGFHEQYF | TGTGCCAGCAGTTTACTGACAGGGGGGTTTCACGAGCAGTACTTC
TRBJ2-1 | . | TRBV19 | TRBD2 | CASSPPGGHEQFF | TGTGCCAGTAGTCCACCGGGGGGGCATGAGCAGTTCTTC
TRBJ2-7 | . | TRBV3-1 | TRBD1 | CASSQRTGGYEQYF | TGTGCCAGCAGCCAAAGGACAGGGGGTTACGAGCAGTACTTC
TRBJ1-1 | once | TRBV27 | TRBD1 | CASSSPGTGGDPSVPEAFF | TGTGCCAGCAGTTCCCCCGGGACAGGGGGCGACCCCTCGGTTCCTGAGGCTTTCTTT
TRBJ2-5 | many | TRBV12-3/TRBV12-4 | TRBD1 | CASSLRDRGRETQYF | TGTGCCAGCAGTCTCCGGGACAGGGGGCGAGAGACCCAGTACTTC
TRBJ2-4 | . | TRBV29-1 | . | CSVEDFVSSAKNIQYF | TGCAGCGTTGAAGATTTTGTGAGTTCGGCCAAAAACATTCAGTACTTC
TRBJ1-2 | . | TRBV2 | . | CASSSNSQGYGYTF | TGTGCCAGCAGCTCTAATTCACAGGGCTATGGCTACACCTTC
TRBJ1-5 | few | TRBV6-1 | . | CASTTGRSNQPQHF | TGTGCCAGCACCACCGGACGCAGCAATCAGCCCCAGCATTTT
TRBJ2-7 | many | TRBV12-3/TRBV12-4 | TRBD2 | CASSLLAGWYEQYF | TGTGCCAGCAGTTTGCTAGCGGGGTGGTACGAGCAGTACTTC
TRBJ1-1 | many | TRBV12-3/TRBV12-4 | . | CASSIRAMNTEAFF | TGTGCCAGCAGCATCAGGGCCATGAACACTGAAGCTTTCTTT
TRBJ2-1 | . | TRBV15 | . | CATSEGEQFF | TGTGCCACCAGCGAGGGGGAGCAGTTCTTC